Included here is one T cell receptor beta chain sequence, with context. The table came from immunoSEQ multiplex PCR; TCRdb's copy has only in-frame clones and leaves some out. The data contain approximately 170,000 clones, around 81% of them singletons. Those enrolled in Seattle joined during active infection and were followed longitudinally afterward. The record originates from a study of blood T cell repertoires in COVID-19. Study at large: Spain, Italy and the United States supplied samples that represented acute and convalescent COVID-19.

V lost 4 bases to trimming and J lost 4 bases; unmatched junction nucleotides: 3. CDR1 is KGHSH, CDR2 LQKENI, per germline. The CDR3 is 14 amino acids. This sequence originates from an elderly woman with COVID-19, enrolled during active disease. The sample consisted of peripheral blood. The chain links TRBV18 to TRBJ1-1; 10 nucleotides match TRBD1. The CDR3 spells CASSLDRGFTEAFF. CDR3 in DNA: TGTGCCAGCTCACTGGACAGGGGGTTCACTGAAGCTTTCTTT.